This T cell receptor (beta chain) emerged from a study of identifying expanded T cells in peripheral blood. This CDR3 has 15 residues. The germline CDR1 and CDR2 sequences are SGHDN and FVKESK. V lost 5 bases, J lost 6 bases, and 7 bases stayed unmatched. This clone was seen a handful of times. Only in-frame clones appear in the TCRdb table, and some are missing; sequencing was by immunoSEQ multiplex PCR. The sample holds around 130,000 clones, approximately 86% seen once. The TCR originated in a person between 18 and 69 years old in good health. Material: blood. This chain links TRBV14 with TRBJ2-3, with 11 bases lining up with TRBD2. The CDR3 sequence: CASSFRTSGQDTQYF. The CDR3 DNA sequence: TGTGCCAGCAGCTTCCGGACTAGCGGGCAGGATACGCAGTATTTT.